This TCR beta chain emerged from a study of blood T cell repertoires in COVID-19. Some clones are missing from TCRdb's copy, which holds only in-frame ones; the method was immunoSEQ multiplex PCR. The sample includes about 100,000 clones, more than 65% of them seen just once. V lost 2 bases, J lost 3 bases, and 8 bases lay in between. The CDR3 totals 13 residues. This sequence was found in a woman between 70 and 85 years old with acute or convalescent COVID-19. Material: peripheral blood. The genes are TRBV12-3 or TRBV12-4 and TRBJ2-7; the D is unclear. CDR3 protein: CASSLTPVYEQYF. CDR3 in DNA: TGTGCCAGCAGTTTAACTCCCGTCTACGAGCAGTACTTC.